This is a list of T cell receptor beta chains from one sample in a study of blood T cells in healthy people across ages. TCRdb ran MiXCR on the 5' RACE reads and lists one entry per CDR3 protein. The sample yields approximately 800,000 distinct CDR3 sequences, 55% to 75% seen once. The sequencing input was blood. The receptors come from a man under 40 in good health. Both conserved end residues are part of each CDR3. D genes are given only for firm matches. For some rows the clone size is stated as once, few or many, or as a class when expanded; others skip it.

TRBJ1-4,TRBV7-2,once,TRBD1,TGTGCCAGCAGCCCTAAGGACAGCAGGGGGAAACTGTTTTTT,CASSPKDSRGKLFF
TRBJ2-1,TRBV20-1,.,.,TGCAGTGCTAGAAGGCCGACGGCCCCCCAGGGCAATGAGCAGTTCTTC,CSARRPTAPQGNEQFF
TRBJ1-2,TRBV20-1,few,.,TGCAGTGCTGCGCCGGGACTTAACTATGGCTACACCTTC,CSAAPGLNYGYTF
TRBJ2-7,TRBV14,.,TRBD2,TGTGCCAGCAGCCACCCGACTAGCGGGGTCTACGAGCAGTACTTC,CASSHPTSGVYEQYF
TRBJ1-2,TRBV25-1,.,TRBD1,TGTGCCAGCAGTGACTCCTCCGGGACAGGGGCGTCTGGCTACACCTTC,CASSDSSGTGASGYTF
TRBJ2-1,TRBV7-9,.,TRBD2,TGTGCCAGCAGCCCTAGCGGGGGATTTAACGATGAGCAGTTCTTC,CASSPSGGFNDEQFF
TRBJ1-4,TRBV6-6,.,.,TGTGCCAGCACCAGAACAGGAGTGCGGGAAAAACTGTTTTTT,CASTRTGVREKLFF
TRBJ2-1,TRBV20-1,.,TRBD2,TGCAGTGCGACTGAAAGCGGGGGACTTCACAATGAGCAGTTCTTC,CSATESGGLHNEQFF
TRBJ2-5,TRBV10-3,.,TRBD2,TGTGCCACATTTAGCGGGGGGGAAGAGACCCAGTACTTC,CATFSGGEETQYF
TRBJ2-1,TRBV28,.,.,TGTGCCAGCTTAATGGGCCGGAGTGGGGACAATGAGCAGTTCTTC,CASLMGRSGDNEQFF
TRBJ2-5,TRBV11-3,.,TRBD2,TGTGCCAGCAGCCCCGGGATCCTTGCGGGGGGAGGAGAGACCCAGTACTTC,CASSPGILAGGGETQYF
TRBJ2-1,TRBV13,.,TRBD2,TGTGCCAGCAGCTTAGGCCTGGGTAGCGGGAGAGTGAATGAGCAGTTCTTC,CASSLGLGSGRVNEQFF